These T cell receptor beta chains were read from a single sample in a study of shared clonotypes between healthy human individuals. Measured with immunoSEQ multiplex PCR; TCRdb has only the in-frame clones, and not every one. Of under 2.5 million clones in the sample, roughly 92% were seen once. Sample: naive CD4+ T cells from PBMCs. The receptors here all came from a man younger than 35 in good health. Some clones in this sample may be carry-over from other donors' samples. Each CDR3 is given with its conserved first and last residue. The D gene is left open where the match is weak. A clone size is listed for some rows: how often the clone was seen (once, few, many), or a class if it is expanded.

size	V	D	J	DNA	CDR3
NA	TRBV5-8	NA	TRBJ1-2	TGTGCCAGCAGCTTCGGTCCCAGTAACTATGGCTACACCTTC	CASSFGPSNYGYTF
NA	TRBV7-2	TRBD2	TRBJ2-1	TGTGCCAGCAGCTCCTGGGCTAGCGGGAGGGGGGAGCAGTTCTTC	CASSSWASGRGEQFF
NA	TRBV29-1	TRBD2	TRBJ2-7	TGCAGCGTATACATGGGGGAGGGCCTCACCTACGAGCAGTACTTC	CSVYMGEGLTYEQYF
NA	TRBV5-1	NA	TRBJ2-5	TGCGCCAGCAGCCTCGTCGAAGGGGCCCGGGAGACCCAGTACTTC	CASSLVEGARETQYF
NA	TRBV10-3	NA	TRBJ1-5	TGTGCCATCAGTGATCTAGGATATAGCAATCAGCCCCAGCATTTT	CAISDLGYSNQPQHF
NA	TRBV18	NA	TRBJ1-2	TGTGCCAGCTCACCAGTTGGACTCACACGATTCGATGGCTACACCTTC	CASSPVGLTRFDGYTF
NA	TRBV6-1	TRBD1	TRBJ2-5	TGTGCCAGCAGTTCCACAGGGGTTGGTGGAGAGACCCAGTACTTC	CASSSTGVGGETQYF
NA	TRBV9	NA	TRBJ2-6	TGTGCCAGCAGCGTATTGGGCTCTGGGGCCAACGTCCTGACTTTC	CASSVLGSGANVLTF
once	TRBV5-1	NA	TRBJ2-7	TGCGCCAGCAGCCCAGGTGGGGGGCTGAGCTACGAGCAGTACTTC	CASSPGGGLSYEQYF
NA	TRBV2	TRBD1	TRBJ1-1	TGTGCCAGCAGTGAGACGGGACAGGGGGCGGACACTGAAGCTTTCTTT	CASSETGQGADTEAFF
NA	TRBV7-8	TRBD2	TRBJ2-7	TGTGCCAGCAGCCGTCTGGCGGGAGACAGCTACGAGCAGTACTTC	CASSRLAGDSYEQYF
NA	TRBV7-3	NA	TRBJ1-6	TGTGCCAGCAGCTCCCAGGTCGATTCACCCCTCCACTTT	CASSSQVDSPLHF
once	TRBV28	TRBD2	TRBJ2-3	TGTGCCAGCGAACAAGATCGGGGCGGCGGGGGGGATACGCAGTATTTT	CASEQDRGGGGDTQYF
NA	TRBV4-1	TRBD2	TRBJ2-7	TGCGCCAGCAGCCAGGGGGGGACTAGCGGGAGCTCCTACGAGCAGTACTTC	CASSQGGTSGSSYEQYF
NA	TRBV28	NA	TRBJ1-4	TGTGCCAGCAGTCGTAGGGCCTTAATGGAAAAACTGTTTTTT	CASSRRALMEKLFF
NA	TRBV27	NA	TRBJ2-1	TGTGCCAGCAGTTTGATCGGGAGCGAACTTGGTGAGCAGTTCTTC	CASSLIGSELGEQFF
NA	TRBV28	TRBD2	TRBJ2-3	TGTGCCAGCAGTCCGAGGGGACTAGCGGGAGATACGCAGTATTTT	CASSPRGLAGDTQYF
NA	TRBV2	TRBD1	TRBJ1-2	TGTGCCAGCAGTACCGGGACAGGGGACTATGGCTACACCTTC	CASSTGTGDYGYTF
few	TRBV2	TRBD1	TRBJ1-5	TGTGCCAGCAGGGACAGGGGTAGCAATCAGCCCCAGCATTTT	CASRDRGSNQPQHF
NA	TRBV5-1	NA	TRBJ2-3	TGCGCCAGCAGCTTGGCCGAGGGGAGCACAGATACGCAGTATTTT	CASSLAEGSTDTQYF
NA	TRBV20-1	NA	TRBJ2-4	TGCAGTGCTAGTTTGCGACAACAGTACTTC	CSASLRQQYF
NA	TRBV10-1	NA	TRBJ2-1	TGCGCCAGCAGTGAACGTAGGGACGCTGAGCAGTTCTTC	CASSERRDAEQFF
NA	TRBV28	TRBD2	TRBJ2-1	TGTGCCAGCAGTCGGACTAGCGGACACTACAATGAGCAGTTCTTC	CASSRTSGHYNEQFF
NA	TRBV7-7	NA	TRBJ2-7	TGTGCCAGCAGCTTAGGGGCGGGACTCAACTACGAGCAGTACTTC	CASSLGAGLNYEQYF
NA	TRBV2	NA	TRBJ2-7	TGTGCCAGCAGTGAGGAGAGCCGGGGCGAGCAGTACTTC	CASSEESRGEQYF
NA	TRBV29-1	NA	TRBJ1-3	TGCAGCGTTGAGACAGTATCTGGAAACACCATATATTTT	CSVETVSGNTIYF
NA	TRBV5-1	TRBD2	TRBJ2-3	TGCGCCAGCAGCTTGGCGGGAGGTATAGATACGCAGTATTTT	CASSLAGGIDTQYF
NA	TRBV7-6	NA	TRBJ2-5	TGTGCCAGCAGCTTCAGATCTAGGGGGGTCGGTTCACAAGAGACCCAGTACTTC	CASSFRSRGVGSQETQYF
NA	TRBV7-7	TRBD2	TRBJ2-3	TGTGCCAGCAGCAGTGGAGTATCGGGAGGGGATACGCAGTATTTT	CASSSGVSGGDTQYF
NA	TRBV29-1	TRBD2	TRBJ2-4	TGCAGCGTTGGTGGGCTAGCGGGAGCGGCCAAAAACATTCAGTACTTC	CSVGGLAGAAKNIQYF
few	TRBV2	NA	TRBJ1-1	TGTGCCAGCACCGTAGACAGGGAAGCTTTCTTT	CASTVDREAFF
NA	TRBV5-5	TRBD1	TRBJ1-5	TGTGCCAGCAGCCCAAGACAGGGCTGGGGCCATCAGCCCCAGCATTTT	CASSPRQGWGHQPQHF
NA	TRBV25-1	NA	TRBJ1-2	TGTGCCAGCAGTCAAGGTGGGGGACGGGACTATGGCTACACCTTC	CASSQGGGRDYGYTF
NA	TRBV7-2	TRBD2	TRBJ2-5	TGTGCCAGCAGCCAGAGACTAGCGGGAGGGCGGGGGATGCAAGAGACCCAGTACTTC	CASSQRLAGGRGMQETQYF
NA	TRBV25-1	TRBD2	TRBJ2-5	TGTGCCAGCAGTGTACTAGCGGGAGAGACCCAGTACTTC	CASSVLAGETQYF
NA	TRBV4-1	TRBD2	TRBJ2-1	TGCGCCAGCAGCCGGTCCGGGACTAGCGGTCACAATGAGCAGTTCTTC	CASSRSGTSGHNEQFF
NA	TRBV11-1	NA	TRBJ1-1	TGTGCCAGCAGCTTAGCCTTTGACCGTGAGAACACTGAAGCTTTCTTT	CASSLAFDRENTEAFF